This TCR beta chain was found in a study of T cells expressing NK-cell markers. Study background: According to the study, TCR beta repertoires originated from sorted CD3+CD56+NKG2C+, CD3+CD56+NKG2C- and CD3+CD56-NKG2C+ T cells.

Reprocessing the 5' RACE reads, TCRdb reports a single entry for every CDR3 protein and omits DNA. The sample holds about 260,000 distinct CDR3 sequences. Germline-derived CDR1 and CDR2 are LGHNA and YNFKEQ. This CDR3 is 19 amino acids long. Sequencing was done on a sample of blood T cells: a sorted CD56 or NKG2C T cell subset, CD4+ or CD8+ T cells, or bulk PBMC T cells (not recorded which). This chain connects TRBV4-2 to TRBJ2-1; TCRdb names TRBD2, which stays unverified in the absence of DNA. The clonotype comes from a man younger than 30 in good health. This CDR3 reads CASTVIRLAGRSSYNEQFF.